This T cell receptor beta chain appears in the sequencing data of a study of shared clonotypes between healthy human individuals. As for the study in general: CD4 naive and CD4 memory each took three plates per donor, while CD8 naive took two and CD8 memory one. The study, taken as a whole, reports: Represented diversity (both genetic and exposure-history) was limited by the small number of donors.

Sequenced by immunoSEQ multiplex PCR; TCRdb stores in-frame clones only, minus some. The repertoire holds roughly 2.5 million clones, with 85% to 95% as singletons. The CDR3 has 13 amino acids. V gave up 10 bases and J gave up 2 bases, with 12 bases separating them. CDR1 and CDR2 (germline): MDHEN, SYDVKM. Note on this clone: Its antigen is still unknown.

The specimen sequenced was naive CD4+ T cells sorted from blood. Subset indicated: CD45RA+ positively selected. The chain links TRBV28 to TRBJ1-3, with D perhaps matching TRBD1 (5 bases). This clonotype originated in a man aged 18 to 30 in good health. Here the CDR3 reads CATLGPPGNTIYF. In DNA form, the CDR3 reads TGTGCCACCTTGGGACCTCCTGGAAACACCATATATTTT.